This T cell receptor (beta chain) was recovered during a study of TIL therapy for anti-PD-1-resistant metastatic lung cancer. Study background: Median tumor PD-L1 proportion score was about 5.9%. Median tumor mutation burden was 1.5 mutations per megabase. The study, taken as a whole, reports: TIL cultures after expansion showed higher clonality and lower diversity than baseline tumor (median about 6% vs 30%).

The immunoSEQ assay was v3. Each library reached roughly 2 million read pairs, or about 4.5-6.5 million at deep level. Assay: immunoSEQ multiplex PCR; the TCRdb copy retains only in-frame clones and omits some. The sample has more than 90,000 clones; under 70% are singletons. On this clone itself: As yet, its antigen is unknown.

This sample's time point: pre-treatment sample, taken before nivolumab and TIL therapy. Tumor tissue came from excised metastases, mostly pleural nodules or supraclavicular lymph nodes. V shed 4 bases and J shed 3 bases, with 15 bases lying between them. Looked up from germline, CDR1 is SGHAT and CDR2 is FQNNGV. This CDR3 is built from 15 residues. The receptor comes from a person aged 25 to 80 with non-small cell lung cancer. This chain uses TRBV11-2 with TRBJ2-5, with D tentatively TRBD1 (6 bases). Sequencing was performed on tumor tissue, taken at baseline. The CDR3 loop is CASSSPSTGKETQYF. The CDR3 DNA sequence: TGTGCCAGCAGCTCGCCCTCTACAGGGAAAGAGACCCAGTACTTC.